This passage covers 30 T cell receptor beta chains from one sample sequenced in a study of blood T cell repertoires in COVID-19. The data were produced by immunoSEQ multiplex PCR, yet TCRdb's version contains in-frame clones alone and is incomplete. The sample lists approximately 360,000 clones, 85% to 90% occurring once. Sequenced input: PBMCs or T cells enriched from blood (not recorded which). The receptor set was obtained from a woman aged 25 to 39 with acute COVID-19.

A word on this clone: The same CDR3 also results from other DNA sequences found in this sample. This rearrangement joins TRBV5-1 to TRBJ1-1; tentative D call: TRBD1 (6 bases). Trimming cost V 0 bases and J 2 bases, with 8 bases left between them. Germline V lookup: CDR1 SGHRS, CDR2 YFSETQ. The CDR3 sequence is 14 residues long. The CDR3 DNA reads as TGCGCCAGCAGCTTGGGGACAGTTAACACTGAAGCTTTCTTT. It is translated as CASSLGTVNTEAFF.

In nucleotides, the CDR3 is TGTGCCAGCAGCTTGGAAGTGGGGAGAGTCTCCTACAATGAGCAGTTCTTC. This translates into CASSLEVGRVSYNEQFF. This sequence joins TRBV5-4 and TRBJ2-1, with TRBD2 as a possible D gene (5 bases). The CDR3 extends over 17 amino acids. V lost 0 bases and J lost 0, with 13 bases in between. Germline V gene data show CDR1 as SGHNT and CDR2 as YYREEE (reference sequence). The full variable domain, its missing parts supplied by reference TRBV5-4 and TRBJ2-1, is ETGVTQSPTHLIKTRGQQVTLRCSSQSGHNTVSWYQQALGQGPQFIFQYYREEENGRGNFPPRFSGLQFPNYSSELNVNALELDDSALYLCASSLEVGRVSYNEQFFGPGTRLTVL.

The chain uses TRBV6-4 and TRBJ1-4; D gene unclear. Germline V gene sequence: CDR1 MRHNA, CDR2 SNTAGT. The CDR3 sequence is 16 residues long. The V end was cut by 3 bases, the J end by 4 bases, with 15 bases between. CDR3 DNA: TGTGCCAGCAGTGAGAGTCCGTACGGGAGTAATGAAAAACTGTTTTTT. It specifies CASSESPYGSNEKLFF.

The chain employs TRBV2 and TRBJ2-7, with D possibly TRBD1 on 5 matching bases. Trimming took 3 bases from V and 2 from J, leaving 11 bases between them. The CDR3 runs 14 residues. CDR1 and CDR2 (germline): SNHLY, FYNNEI. CDR3: CASSDGRVPYEQYF. The CDR3 DNA follows: TGTGCCAGCAGTGATGGCAGGGTGCCCTACGAGCAGTACTTC.

This clone showed up just once. This chain joins TRBV24-1 and TRBJ1-2; maybe TRBD1 (6 bases). The germline gives CDR1 KGHDR, CDR2 SFDVKD. CDR3 size: 15 residues. V was shortened by 5 bases and J by 4 bases, with 16 bases between the two germline ends. The CDR3 loop is CATSASGTPGYGYTF. For the CDR3, the DNA is TGTGCCACCAGTGCCTCCGGGACACCTGGCTATGGCTACACCTTC.

The chain uses TRBV5-1 and TRBJ1-6, with 10 bases matching TRBD1. Losses at the gene ends were 4 bases for V and 4 bases for J; bases not matched to a gene: 5. The CDR3 is made up of 16 amino acids. CDR1 SGHRS and CDR2 YFSETQ come from the germline V gene. The DNA for the CDR3 is TGCGCCAGCAGCCGTGGGGACAGGGGTTATAATTCACCCCTCCACTTT. Amino acid sequence: CASSRGDRGYNSPLHF.

The chain links TRBV27 to TRBJ1-1; D is possibly TRBD1 (6 bases). Germline CDR1 is MNHEY and CDR2 is SMNVEV (reference sequence). Trimming stripped 3 bases from V and 6 bases from J, with 11 bases between. This CDR3 spans 13 amino acids. The CDR3 sequence: CASSFGQRSEAFF. In nucleotides, the CDR3 is TGTGCCAGCAGTTTCGGACAGAGATCTGAAGCTTTCTTT.

This chain joins TRBV28 and TRBJ1-1, with D hard to call. Germline V gene sequence: CDR1 MDHEN, CDR2 SYDVKM. The CDR3 covers 16 residues. The V end was cut by 5 bases, the J end by 0 bases, with 16 bases between. CDR3 bases: TGTGCCAGCAGTCGCTTAACCGAGGTGGTGAACACTGAAGCTTTCTTT. Amino acids: CASSRLTEVVNTEAFF. The full variable domain, in which reference TRBV28 and TRBJ1-1 provide the parts outside the CDR3, is DVKVTQSSRYLVKRTGEKVFLECVQDMDHENMFWYRQDPGLGLRLIYFSYDVKMKEKGDIPEGYSVSREKKERFSLILESASTNQTSMYLCASSRLTEVVNTEAFFGQGTRLTVV.

The chain links TRBV4-1 to TRBJ2-7; 11 nucleotides line up with TRBD1. J was trimmed by 3 bases and V by 1 base; bases with no gene match: 5. Per germline, CDR1 MGHRA and CDR2 YSYEKL. CDR3 length: 16 residues. The CDR3 DNA sequence: TGCGCCAGCAGCCAAGTTGCGGGACAGGGGGACTACGAGCAGTACTTC. Amino acid sequence: CASSQVAGQGDYEQYF.

CDR3 sequence: CASNRDSNEKLFF. The CDR3 nucleotides read TGTGCCAGCAACCGGGACAGTAATGAAAAACTGTTTTTT. The chain links TRBV7-9 to TRBJ1-4; 7 nucleotides align to TRBD1. V lost 7 bases to trimming and J lost 4 bases; unmatched junction nucleotides: 3. The CDR3 has 13 amino acids. Per germline, CDR1 SEHNR and CDR2 FQNEAQ (reference sequence).

The rearrangement joins TRBV27 to TRBJ2-4; D gene ambiguous. CDR1 is MNHEY, CDR2 SMNVEV, per germline (reference sequence). V was shortened by 6 bases and J by 0 bases, with 9 bases between the two germline ends. CDR3 length: 14 residues. CDR3 coding DNA: TGTGCCAGCAGAACCGGGTTAGCCAAAAACATTCAGTACTTC. As protein: CASRTGLAKNIQYF.

This clone was recorded once. CDR3: CASSLGGTAYEQYF. The CDR3 region has the DNA TGTGCCAGCAGCTTAGGGGGGACTGCCTACGAGCAGTACTTC. This chain links TRBV11-2 with TRBJ2-7; possible D gene TRBD2, 6 bases. In germline, CDR1 is SGHAT, CDR2 FQNNGV. V was cut by 1 base and J by 2 bases, with 9 bases left in between. This CDR3 is built from 14 residues.

V gene TRBV9 combines with J gene TRBJ1-2; 7 bases are shared with TRBD1. V lost 2 bases and J lost 3; bases outside the gene matches: 7. The V gene's germline CDR1 is SGDLS and CDR2 YYNGEE. The CDR3 contains 15 residues. Here the CDR3 reads CASSVSTGSHYGYTF. Here the CDR3 DNA reads TGTGCCAGCAGCGTGTCGACAGGGTCGCACTATGGCTACACCTTC.

A single count supports this clone. The rearrangement uses TRBV9 and TRBJ2-3, with 7 bases fitting TRBD2. This CDR3 contains 16 residues. V was clipped by 4 bases and J by 1 base; unmatched bases: 9. Germline loops: CDR1 SGDLS, CDR2 YYNGEE. The CDR3 DNA is TGTGCCAGCAGCTCCGAAGGGAGCGGGGGCACAGATACGCAGTATTTT. Its protein is CASSSEGSGGTDTQYF.

This chain connects TRBV6-4 to TRBJ2-7; D possibly corresponds to TRBD1 (6 bases). V was shortened by 6 bases and J by 6 bases, with 15 bases between the two germline ends. The germline CDR1 and CDR2 sequences are MRHNA and SNTAGT. This CDR3 contains 13 residues. The CDR3 DNA reads as TGTGCCAGCAGCGTCCAAACAGGGCGCGAGCAGTACTTC. Encoded protein: CASSVQTGREQYF.

This clone was detected only once. V is TRBV7-3 and J is TRBJ2-2; 7 nucleotides match TRBD2. The CDR3 is 15 amino acids. CDR1 and CDR2 (germline): SGHTA, FQGTGA. V gave up 4 bases and J gave up 1 base; unmatched junction bases: 3. This CDR3 reads CASSSVAGNTGELFF. CDR3 DNA: TGTGCCAGCAGCTCGGTAGCGGGGAACACCGGGGAGCTGTTTTTT. The entire variable domain, with the rest obtained from reference TRBV7-3 and TRBJ2-2, is as follows: GAGVSQTPSNKVTEKGKYVELRCDPISGHTALYWYRQSLGQGPEFLIYFQGTGAADDSGLPNDRFFAVRPEGSVSTLKIQRTERGDSAVYLCASSSVAGNTGELFFGEGSRLTVL.

V usage is TRBV10-1 and J usage is TRBJ2-2; 9 nucleotides line up with TRBD1. The CDR3 totals 14 residues. Trimming removed 9 bases from V and 1 base from J; junction bases left unmatched: 3. Germline V CDR1 and CDR2: WNHNN, SYGVQD (reference sequence). The CDR3 nucleotides read TGCGCCAGTACAGGGGGCGAGAACACCGGGGAGCTGTTTTTT. Amino acid sequence: CASTGGENTGELFF.

J is TRBJ2-1 and V is TRBV7-9; D gene ambiguous. The CDR3 runs to 16 residues. In germline, CDR1 is SEHNR, CDR2 FQNEAQ (reference sequence). V was pared by 6 bases and J by 0 bases, with 15 bases between. The DNA of the CDR3 is TGTGCCAGCAGTTTACTACGTCCTGCCTCCTACAATGAGCAGTTCTTC. It yields the protein CASSLLRPASYNEQFF.

V is TRBV7-2 and J is TRBJ2-7, with a weak D call TRBD1 (6 bases). This CDR3 is 13 amino acids long. Germline V CDR1 and CDR2: SGHTA, FQGNSA. Trimming shortened V by 2 bases and J by 2 bases, and 7 bases separated the two germline ends. This CDR3 reads CASSLQGPYEQYF. The CDR3 DNA follows: TGTGCCAGCAGCTTACAGGGGCCCTACGAGCAGTACTTC.

The J gene is TRBJ1-3, the V gene TRBV9, with D tentatively TRBD1 (6 bases). The germline V gene encodes CDR1 SGDLS and CDR2 YYNGEE. CDR3 length: 16 residues. V was pared by 2 bases and J by 0 bases, with 12 bases between. CDR3 protein: CASSVAGTRSGNTIYF. In DNA, the CDR3 is TGTGCCAGCAGCGTCGCCGGGACACGCTCTGGAAACACCATATATTTT.

The V gene is TRBV5-1, the J gene TRBJ2-7; tentative D call: TRBD2 (7 bases). The germline V and J ends were trimmed by 3 bases and 3 bases, with 13 bases remaining between them. The CDR3 runs 14 residues. Per germline, CDR1 SGHRS and CDR2 YFSETQ. CDR3: CASSSGGAGYEQYF. CDR3 sequence (DNA): TGCGCCAGCAGCTCGGGGGGCGCGGGCTACGAGCAGTACTTC.

CDR3 sequence: CATSASDRGAGQPQHF. The DNA of the CDR3 is TGTGCCACCAGTGCCTCGGACAGGGGGGCGGGACAGCCCCAGCATTTT. The chain carries TRBV24-1 and TRBJ1-5, with TRBD1 matching 10 bases. Germline assignment: CDR1 KGHDR and CDR2 SFDVKD. The CDR3 is 16 amino acids. With V trimmed by 5 bases and J by 7 bases, 10 bases remained unmatched.

V gene TRBV14 combines with J gene TRBJ2-2; TRBD1 agrees at 11 bases. V was clipped by 4 bases and J by 1 base; unmatched bases: 5. CDR1 and CDR2 (germline): SGHDN, FVKESK. The CDR3 is 17 residues long. The CDR3 spells CASSRSGTGGNTGELFF. As DNA, the CDR3 is TGTGCCAGCAGCCGATCCGGGACAGGGGGGAACACCGGGGAGCTGTTTTTT.

This clone was detected only once. V usage is TRBV29-1 and J usage is TRBJ2-7; 9 positions match TRBD2. The length of the CDR3 is 12 residues. V shed 7 bases and J 5 bases; nucleotides not matched to a gene: 6. The germline V gene has CDR1 SQVTM and CDR2 ANQGSEA. The DNA of the CDR3 is TGCAGCGGAGAGGTAGCGGGGGACGAGCAGTACTTC. Protein: CSGEVAGDEQYF.

The rearrangement uses TRBV24-1 and TRBJ1-5; 8 positions agree with TRBD1. The V gene's germline CDR1 is KGHDR and CDR2 SFDVKD. CDR3 size: 17 residues. Trimming cost V 4 bases and J 2 bases; bases outside gene matches: 9. The DNA for the CDR3 is TGTGCCACCAGTGACCCCTTGACAGGGGACGGCAATCAGCCCCAGCATTTT. Translated: CATSDPLTGDGNQPQHF.

This clone was counted once. The chain links TRBV5-1 to TRBJ1-5, with D possibly being TRBD1 (5 bases). This CDR3 region has 15 residues. V shed 5 bases and J shed 0 bases, with 12 bases lying between them. Germline-derived CDR1 and CDR2 are SGHRS and YFSETQ. The CDR3 loop reads CASSKRGDSNQPQHF. In DNA, the CDR3 is TGCGCCAGCAGTAAACGGGGGGATAGCAATCAGCCCCAGCATTTT. The whole variable domain, remainder taken from reference TRBV5-1 and TRBJ1-5, is KAGVTQTPRYLIKTRGQQVTLSCSPISGHRSVSWYQQTPGQGLQFLFEYFSETQRNKGNFPGRFSGRQFSNSRSEMNVSTLELGDSALYLCASSKRGDSNQPQHFGDGTRLSIL.

This chain connects TRBV7-2 to TRBJ1-3, with D unclear. This CDR3 has 13 amino acids. CDR1 and CDR2 from the germline V gene are SGHTA and FQGNSA. Trimming shortened V by 8 bases and J by 0 bases, and 8 bases separated the two germline ends. The CDR3 nucleotides are TGTGCCAGCCCTGGCAGCTCTGGAAACACCATATATTTT. Protein product: CASPGSSGNTIYF.

This rearrangement joins TRBV5-1 to TRBJ2-7, with a tentative D call TRBD1 (5 bases). V lost 1 base, J lost 3 bases, and 11 bases lay in between. Germline-derived CDR1 and CDR2 are SGHRS and YFSETQ. This CDR3 has 14 residues. This chain's CDR3 is CASSLIQGSYEQYF. In nucleotides, the CDR3 is TGCGCCAGCAGCTTGATCCAGGGAAGCTACGAGCAGTACTTC.

This rearrangement joins TRBV2 to TRBJ2-3; 10 positions agree with TRBD2. V was pared by 6 bases and J by 2 bases, with 5 bases of the junction left unmatched. From germline, CDR1 is SNHLY and CDR2 FYNNEI. The CDR3 loop spans 15 amino acids. This chain's CDR3 is CASRVAGGPTDTQYF. For the CDR3, the DNA is TGTGCCAGCAGAGTAGCGGGGGGTCCCACAGATACGCAGTATTTT.

V gene TRBV2 combines with J gene TRBJ1-5; the match to TRBD1 covers 7 bases. Trimming took 5 bases from V and 4 from J; bases not matched to a gene: 5. The CDR3 spans 14 residues. The germline CDR1 and CDR2 sequences are SNHLY and FYNNEI. The CDR3: CASSYDRVNQPQHF. The CDR3 DNA reads as TGTGCCAGCAGTTATGACAGGGTAAATCAGCCCCAGCATTTT.